This T cell receptor beta chain appears in the sequencing data of a study of early T cells in non-severe SARS-CoV-2 infection. Study information: Alpha and beta chains were unpaired, from unsorted whole-blood bulk RNA. General study points: Matching results from VDJdb favored anti-spike CD8 responses, leaving private and CD4 specificities undetected.

Each single cDNA molecule received a unique molecular identifier. A single record per CDR3 protein comes from TCRdb applying MiXCR to the 5' RACE reads. The sample holds approximately 75,000 distinct CDR3 sequences, around 4.2% seen once. V dropped 8 bases and J dropped 5; count of bases not matched to a gene: 4. The germline gives CDR1 SGHNT, CDR2 YENEEA. The CDR3 sequence is 13 residues long. This clonotype was recorded at least ten times. Its antigen is unidentified. This clonotype was obtained from an adult who was a healthcare worker with PCR-confirmed SARS-CoV-2 infection or an uninfected control (not recorded which). The donor label of this sample is uncertain. V usage is TRBV11-3 and J usage is TRBJ2-2, with TRBD1 identical over 8 bases. The sequences come from whole blood, collected at baseline. The CDR3 nucleotides read TGTGCCAGCGAGCAGGGGGCGACCGGGGAGCTGTTTTTT. Its protein product is CASEQGATGELFF.